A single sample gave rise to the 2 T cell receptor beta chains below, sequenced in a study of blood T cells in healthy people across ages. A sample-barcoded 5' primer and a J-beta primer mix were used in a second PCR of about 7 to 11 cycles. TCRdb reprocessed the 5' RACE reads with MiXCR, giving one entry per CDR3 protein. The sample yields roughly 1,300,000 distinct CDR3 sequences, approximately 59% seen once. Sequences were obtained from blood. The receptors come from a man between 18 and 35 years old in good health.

The CDR3, as DNA: TGTGCCAGCAGCCCCCACGATGGGGAGTACGAGCAGTACTTC. This encodes CASSPHDGEYEQYF. The rearrangement links TRBV7-8 to TRBJ2-5, with D possibly TRBD2 on 5 matching bases. The J call could be wrong; TRBJ2-7 is a better fit for the DNA end. This CDR3 is built from 14 residues. Germline loops: CDR1 SGHVS, CDR2 FQNEAQ.

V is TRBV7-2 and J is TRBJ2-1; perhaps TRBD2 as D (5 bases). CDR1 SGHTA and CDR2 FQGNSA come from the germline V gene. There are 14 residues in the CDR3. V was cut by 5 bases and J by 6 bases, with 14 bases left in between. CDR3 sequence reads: CASSRDSSRNEQFF. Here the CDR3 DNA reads TGTGCCAGCAGCCGTGATTCTAGCCGCAATGAGCAGTTCTTC.